This T cell receptor beta chain was recorded in a study of T cell responses to AZD1222 COVID-19 vaccine. Sequenced by immunoSEQ multiplex PCR; TCRdb stores in-frame clones only, minus some. The sample carries approximately 190,000 clones, approximately 91% recorded once. This CDR3 comprises 13 residues. V was clipped by 5 bases and J by 8 bases, with 15 bases between them. Germline loops: CDR1 PRHDT, CDR2 FYEKMQ (reference sequence). This specimen was peripheral blood, taken on day 0 of AZD1222 vaccination. The TCR comes from an adult in good health. The chain has TRBV13 and TRBJ1-2; TRBD1 might be the D (6 bases). CDR3 bases: TGTGCCAGCAGCAGCCGGGACACCAGAGGCTACACCTTC. It codes for CASSSRDTRGYTF.